This TCR beta chain came from a study of T cell repertoires in cytomegalovirus infection. Study background: CMV infection together with matching HLA type was indicated by public TCR beta signatures. The study's findings and limits: People with CMV and the relevant HLA were identified by cumulative public TCR beta family frequency. Ex vivo responses were dominated by HLA-C-restricted CMV-specific TCR beta clonotypes.

Trimming pared 3 bases from V and 6 bases from J, leaving 14 bases between. The CDR3 length is 15 residues. Germline-derived CDR1 and CDR2 are SGHTA and FQGNSA. This clonotype was observed at least ten times. No antigen is known for it. Using its own MiXCR run on the reads, TCRdb lists one record per CDR3 protein. The table shows 350,000 to 450,000 distinct CDR3 sequences, with around 18% occurring only once. The sequence was collected from a human donor in good health (CMV status not recorded). Some clones in this sample may be carry-over from other donors' samples. This chain joins TRBV7-2 and TRBJ1-4; D gene ambiguous. The sample taken for sequencing was PBMCs. For the CDR3, the DNA is TGTGCCAGCAGCTTCGACCCATATGGGGATGAAAAACTGTTTTTT. Its translation is CASSFDPYGDEKLFF.